This entry concerns a single TCR beta chain. This record comes from a study of blood T cell repertoires in COVID-19. Study context: Sample material is recorded as cDNA or gDNA derived from T cells, B-cell-depleted T cells, or PBMCs.

The CDR3 consists of 14 residues. Between the trimmed V and J ends, which lost 1 base and 12 bases, there was a span of 16 bases. Germline CDR1 SGHVS, CDR2 FQNEAQ. Clones were sequenced by immunoSEQ multiplex PCR, and TCRdb holds only the in-frame ones, with some missing. The sample records 250,000 to 350,000 clones, 84% being singletons. The TCR was taken from a person between 65 and 80 years old with COVID-19, enrolled during active disease. The sequencing sample was made of peripheral blood. J is TRBJ1-3 and V is TRBV7-8; D is unclear. The chain's CDR3 is CASSLDSFSRNIYF. DNA for the CDR3: TGTGCCAGCAGCTTAGACAGTTTCTCGCGCAACATATATTTT.